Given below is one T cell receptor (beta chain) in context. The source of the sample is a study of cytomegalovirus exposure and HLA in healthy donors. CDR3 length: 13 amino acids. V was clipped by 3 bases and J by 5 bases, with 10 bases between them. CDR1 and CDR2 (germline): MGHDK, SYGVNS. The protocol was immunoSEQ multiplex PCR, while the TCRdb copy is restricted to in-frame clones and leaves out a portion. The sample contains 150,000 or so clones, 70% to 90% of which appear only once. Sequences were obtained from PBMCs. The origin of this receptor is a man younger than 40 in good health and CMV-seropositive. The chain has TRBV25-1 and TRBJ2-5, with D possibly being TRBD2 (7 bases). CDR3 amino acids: CASSDGGPETQYF. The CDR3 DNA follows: TGTGCCAGCAGTGACGGGGGGCCTGAGACCCAGTACTTC.